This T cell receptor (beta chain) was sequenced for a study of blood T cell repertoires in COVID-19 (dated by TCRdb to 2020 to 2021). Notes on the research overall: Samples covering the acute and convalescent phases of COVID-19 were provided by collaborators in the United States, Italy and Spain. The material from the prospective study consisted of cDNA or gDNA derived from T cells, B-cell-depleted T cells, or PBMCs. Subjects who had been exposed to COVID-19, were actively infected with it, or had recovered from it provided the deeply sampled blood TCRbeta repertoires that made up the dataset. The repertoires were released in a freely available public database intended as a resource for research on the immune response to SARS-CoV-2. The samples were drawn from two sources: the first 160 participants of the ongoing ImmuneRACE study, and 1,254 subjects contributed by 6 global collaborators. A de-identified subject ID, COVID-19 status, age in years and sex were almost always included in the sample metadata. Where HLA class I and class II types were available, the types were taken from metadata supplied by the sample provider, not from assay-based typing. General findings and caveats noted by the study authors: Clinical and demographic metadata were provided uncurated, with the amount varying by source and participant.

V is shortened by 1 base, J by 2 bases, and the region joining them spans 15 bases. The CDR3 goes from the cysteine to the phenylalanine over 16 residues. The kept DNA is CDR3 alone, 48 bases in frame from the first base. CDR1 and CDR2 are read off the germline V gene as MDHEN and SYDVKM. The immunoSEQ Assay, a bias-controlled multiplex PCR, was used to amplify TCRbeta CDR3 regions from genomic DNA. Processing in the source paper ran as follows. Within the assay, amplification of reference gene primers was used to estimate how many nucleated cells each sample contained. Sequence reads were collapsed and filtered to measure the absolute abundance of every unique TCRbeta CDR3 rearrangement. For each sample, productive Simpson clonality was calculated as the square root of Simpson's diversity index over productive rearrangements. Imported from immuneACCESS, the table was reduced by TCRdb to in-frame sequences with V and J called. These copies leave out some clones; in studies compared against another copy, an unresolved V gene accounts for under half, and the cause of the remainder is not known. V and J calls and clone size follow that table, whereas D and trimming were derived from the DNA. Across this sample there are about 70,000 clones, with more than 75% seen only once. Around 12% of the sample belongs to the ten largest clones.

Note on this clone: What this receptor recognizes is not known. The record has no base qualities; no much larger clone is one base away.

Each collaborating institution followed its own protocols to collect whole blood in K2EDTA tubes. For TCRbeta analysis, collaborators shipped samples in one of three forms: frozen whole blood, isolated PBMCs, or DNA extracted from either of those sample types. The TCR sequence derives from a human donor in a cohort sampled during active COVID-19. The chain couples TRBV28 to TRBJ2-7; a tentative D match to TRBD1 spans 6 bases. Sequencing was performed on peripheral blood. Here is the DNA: TGTGCCAGCAGTTTATCCCCGCCAGACAGGCCCTACGAGCAGTACTTC. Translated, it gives CASSLSPPDRPYEQYF.